The rows below give T cell receptor beta chains drawn from one sample of a study of T cell responses to AZD1222 COVID-19 vaccine. TCRdb keeps only in-frame clones here, not all; method: immunoSEQ multiplex PCR. The sample has about 160,000 clones; more than 85% are singletons. The specimen was peripheral blood, collected 28 days after the second AZD1222 dose. Receptor source: an adult who received the AZD1222 COVID-19 vaccine. Both conserved end residues are part of each CDR3. The D gene is left open where the match is weak. Where a row states a size, it is once, few, many or the class of an expanded clone; other rows omit it.

size	V	length	D	J	CDR3	DNA
once	TRBV18	15	TRBD2	TRBJ2-7	CASSQRTSGFYEQYF	TGTGCCAGCTCACAGCGGACTAGCGGGTTCTACGAGCAGTACTTC
once	TRBV7-9	15	TRBD1	TRBJ2-5	CASSLGQGAGETQYF	TGTGCCAGCAGCTTAGGACAGGGGGCTGGTGAGACCCAGTACTTC
-	TRBV10-3	18	-	TRBJ1-2	CAISEPYRAQYTNYGYTF	TGTGCCATCAGTGAGCCCTACCGGGCGCAGTATACTAACTATGGCTACACCTTC
-	TRBV19	14	-	TRBJ1-5	CASSIWSSNQPQHF	TGTGCCAGTAGTATATGGTCTAGCAATCAGCCCCAGCATTTT
-	TRBV7-8	15	TRBD1	TRBJ1-1	CASSLTQGARTEAFF	TGTGCCAGCAGCTTAACACAGGGGGCGCGCACTGAAGCTTTCTTT
-	TRBV6-2/TRBV6-3	16	-	TRBJ1-1	CASSYSRQDMNTEAFF	TGTGCCAGCAGTTACTCGAGGCAGGACATGAACACTGAAGCTTTCTTT
-	TRBV6-6	14	-	TRBJ1-5	CASSPAGSNQPQHF	TGTGCCAGCAGTCCCGCAGGGAGCAATCAGCCCCAGCATTTT
-	TRBV6-5	13	-	TRBJ2-2	CASSPDPPGELFF	TGTGCCAGCAGTCCCGACCCGCCCGGGGAGCTGTTTTTT
-	TRBV5-4	15	-	TRBJ2-2	CASSFARADTGELFF	TGTGCCAGCAGCTTTGCGCGGGCGGACACCGGGGAGCTGTTTTTT
-	TRBV28	15	TRBD2	TRBJ2-7	CASSAWTSGSNEQYF	TGTGCCAGCAGCGCTTGGACTAGCGGGAGCAACGAGCAGTACTTC
-	TRBV5-1	17	TRBD2	TRBJ2-2	CASTGTSGRAPTGELFF	TGCGCCAGCACCGGGACTAGCGGGAGGGCCCCCACCGGGGAGCTGTTTTTT
-	TRBV3-1/TRBV3-2	19	TRBD1	TRBJ2-5	CASSQDIRAGQGLQETQYF	TGTGCCAGCAGCCAAGATATTAGAGCGGGACAGGGGCTTCAAGAGACCCAGTACTTC
-	TRBV9	14	TRBD2	TRBJ2-7	CASSVSSGSYEQYF	TGTGCCAGCAGCGTTTCTAGCGGCTCCTACGAGCAGTACTTC
-	TRBV30	16	TRBD2	TRBJ2-1	CACSGLAGGPYNEQFF	TGTGCCTGCAGCGGGCTAGCGGGGGGCCCCTACAATGAGCAGTTCTTC
-	TRBV19	18	-	TRBJ1-3	CASTVIKFDRFSGNTIYF	TGTGCCAGTACTGTTATAAAGTTCGACAGGTTTTCTGGAAACACCATATATTTT
-	TRBV28	13	-	TRBJ2-2	CASSFFGAGELFF	-
-	TRBV24-1	15	-	TRBJ1-4	CATSDPGFGVEKLFF	TGTGCCACCAGTGACCCCGGATTTGGGGTTGAAAAACTGTTTTTT
-	TRBV7-2	15	-	TRBJ2-1	CASSLIGGTSNEQFF	TGTGCCAGCAGCTTAATTGGCGGGACTTCGAATGAGCAGTTCTTC
-	TRBV5-4	15	-	TRBJ1-4	CASSLDPEEGEKLFF	TGTGCCAGCAGCTTGGATCCCGAGGAAGGAGAAAAACTGTTTTTT
-	TRBV24-1	16	-	TRBJ2-3	CATSDFGRSSTDTQYF	TGTGCCACCAGTGATTTTGGACGGTCTAGCACAGATACGCAGTATTTT
-	TRBV7-7	16	-	TRBJ2-1	CASSPTRLSSYNEQFF	TGTGCCAGCAGCCCCACGCGTCTAAGCTCCTACAATGAGCAGTTCTTC
-	TRBV19	15	-	TRBJ2-1	CASSWGTFPGGEQFF	TGTGCCAGTAGCTGGGGGACATTCCCCGGGGGTGAGCAGTTCTTC
-	TRBV11-1	13	TRBD2	TRBJ2-5	CASSLGLVETQYF	TGTGCCAGCAGCCTAGGACTAGTAGAGACCCAGTACTTC
-	TRBV9	14	-	TRBJ1-1	CASSVAGQNTEAFF	TGTGCCAGCAGCGTAGCTGGGCAGAACACTGAAGCTTTCTTT
-	TRBV5-1	15	TRBD2	TRBJ2-1	CASSLGLADHNEQFF	TGCGCCAGCAGCTTGGGGCTAGCGGATCACAATGAGCAGTTCTTC
-	TRBV29-1	16	TRBD1	TRBJ2-2	CSVEEPGTGGTGELFF	TGCAGCGTTGAAGAGCCTGGGACAGGGGGCACCGGGGAGCTGTTTTTT
-	TRBV28	14	-	TRBJ2-2	CASSLQGDTGELFF	TGTGCCAGCAGTCTGCAGGGAGACACCGGGGAGCTGTTTTTT
-	TRBV6-5	13	-	TRBJ2-1	CASSPVHYNEQFF	TGTGCCAGCAGTCCAGTCCACTACAATGAGCAGTTCTTC
-	TRBV5-1	15	-	TRBJ2-2	CASSKRTENTGELFF	TGCGCCAGCAGCAAACGGACAGAAAACACCGGGGAGCTGTTTTTT
once	TRBV30	13	-	TRBJ1-6	CAWNGVQDSPLHF	TGTGCCTGGAACGGAGTTCAGGATTCACCCCTCCACTTT
once	TRBV7-2	18	TRBD2	TRBJ2-1	CASSWGASGYTAYNEQFF	TGTGCCAGCAGCTGGGGAGCTAGCGGGTATACGGCCTACAATGAGCAGTTCTTC
-	TRBV30	14	-	TRBJ1-3	CAWSVSGTGNTIYF	TGTGCCTGGAGTGTATCAGGGACTGGAAACACCATATATTTT
-	TRBV21-1	15	-	TRBJ2-1	CASRREKAAYDEQFF	TGTGCCAGCCGAAGGGAGAAGGCTGCCTACGATGAGCAGTTCTTC
-	TRBV7-8	17	-	TRBJ1-4	CASSPRGASTPGEKLFF	TGTGCCAGCAGCCCGCGAGGGGCCTCAACTCCGGGCGAAAAACTGTTTTTT
once	TRBV15	14	TRBD1	TRBJ1-2	CATSRDSGGNGYTF	TGTGCCACCAGCAGAGATTCAGGGGGGAATGGCTACACCTTC
-	TRBV19	13	-	TRBJ1-5	CASSPDRLQPQHF	TGTGCCAGTAGTCCTGACCGGTTACAGCCCCAGCATTTT
-	TRBV15	17	-	TRBJ1-3	CATSRDTQLISGNTIYF	TGTGCCACCAGCAGAGATACTCAGCTCATCTCTGGAAACACCATATATTTT
-	TRBV3-1/TRBV3-2	16	-	TRBJ2-7	CASSPAQQTFSYEQYF	TGTGCCAGCAGCCCGGCCCAGCAAACCTTCTCCTACGAGCAGTACTTC
-	TRBV4-3	15	-	TRBJ2-7	CASSQDRAETYEQYF	TGCGCCAGCAGCCAAGATCGGGCGGAGACCTACGAGCAGTACTTC
once	TRBV5-1	18	TRBD2	TRBJ2-1	CASSSLGLAGGGYNEQFF	TGCGCCAGCAGCTCCTTGGGACTAGCGGGAGGGGGTTACAATGAGCAGTTCTTC
few	TRBV9	14	TRBD2	TRBJ2-2	CASKGLDNTGELFF	TGTGCCAGCAAAGGACTAGATAACACCGGGGAGCTGTTTTTT
once	TRBV4-2	16	TRBD2	TRBJ2-3	CASSHGTSGVTDTQYF	TGTGCCAGCAGCCACGGGACTAGCGGGGTCACAGATACGCAGTATTTT
-	TRBV11-2	16	TRBD2	TRBJ2-7	CASSPLAGGNSYEQYF	TGTGCCAGCAGCCCCTTAGCGGGAGGTAACTCCTACGAGCAGTACTTC
-	TRBV9	14	-	TRBJ2-7	CASSANDLGGEQYF	TGTGCCAGCAGCGCCAACGACTTGGGAGGCGAGCAGTACTTC
once	TRBV12-3/TRBV12-4	13	-	TRBJ1-5	CASSLTGNQPQHF	TGTGCCAGCAGTTTAACAGGGAATCAGCCCCAGCATTTT
-	TRBV19	12	-	TRBJ1-6	CASAGGNSPLHF	TGTGCCAGCGCGGGGGGAAATTCACCCCTCCACTTT
-	TRBV28	15	TRBD2	TRBJ2-7	CASSLPSGSSYEQYF	TGTGCCAGCAGTTTACCTAGCGGGAGCTCCTACGAGCAGTACTTC
-	TRBV5-1	16	TRBD1	TRBJ1-3	CASSLEGTGAGNTIYF	TGCGCCAGCAGCTTAGAAGGGACAGGTGCTGGAAACACCATATATTTT
-	TRBV27	14	-	TRBJ1-4	CASHSAQAEEKLFF	TGTGCCAGCCATTCCGCGCAGGCGGAAGAAAAACTGTTTTTT
-	TRBV28	13	-	TRBJ1-2	CASSRPTNYGYTF	TGTGCCAGCAGTCGCCCAACTAACTATGGCTACACCTTC
-	TRBV5-1	13	TRBD1	TRBJ2-3	CASSALQGDTQYF	TGCGCCAGCAGCGCGTTACAGGGGGATACGCAGTATTTT
-	TRBV30	13	-	TRBJ2-7	CAWSTGRPYEQYF	TGTGCCTGGAGTACGGGCCGTCCCTACGAGCAGTACTTC
-	TRBV13	14	TRBD2	TRBJ2-7	CASSLPGGSYEQYF	TGTGCCAGCAGCTTACCGGGAGGCTCCTACGAGCAGTACTTC
-	TRBV3-1/TRBV3-2	14	TRBD1	TRBJ1-1	CASSTDRGTTEAFF	TGTGCCAGCAGTACCGACAGGGGGACCACTGAAGCTTTCTTT
-	TRBV27	15	-	TRBJ2-7	CASSSLRDGTYEQYF	TGTGCCAGCAGTTCCCTCCGGGACGGAACCTACGAGCAGTACTTC